Reported below is one T cell receptor (beta chain). Its cognate antigen is unknown. V was shortened by 6 bases and J by 2 bases, with 13 bases between the two germline ends. This CDR3 spans 14 amino acids. Sequencing libraries made from TCR beta cDNA carried unique molecular identifiers. TCRdb recomputed calls from the PCR reads with MiXCR, one row per CDR3 protein. The profile covers about 160,000 distinct CDR3 sequences, with 35% to 40% appearing a single time and 25% to 35% taken by the ten largest. The source of the sample is a study of post-analysis software for immune sequencing data. Study-wide background: Progressive-relapsing, secondary progressive and relapsing-remitting multiple sclerosis were among the disease courses included.

Study-level points and caveats: TRBV segments more frequent in patients than in controls numbered roughly 5 and included TRBV5-6, TRBV5-1 and TRBV20-1. Multiple sclerosis was associated with a significant reduction in normalized Chao1 diversity relative to controls.

The TCR originated in a girl aged 10 to 17 with multiple sclerosis. The sequencing here drew on blood, taken after autologous hematopoietic stem cell transplantation. The rearrangement joins TRBV12-3 or TRBV12-4 to TRBJ2-5, with D perhaps TRBD1 (6 bases). Written as DNA, the CDR3 is TGTGCCAGCAGCAGGCCCGGACAGCAAGAGACCCAGTACTTC. Translating gives CASSRPGQQETQYF.